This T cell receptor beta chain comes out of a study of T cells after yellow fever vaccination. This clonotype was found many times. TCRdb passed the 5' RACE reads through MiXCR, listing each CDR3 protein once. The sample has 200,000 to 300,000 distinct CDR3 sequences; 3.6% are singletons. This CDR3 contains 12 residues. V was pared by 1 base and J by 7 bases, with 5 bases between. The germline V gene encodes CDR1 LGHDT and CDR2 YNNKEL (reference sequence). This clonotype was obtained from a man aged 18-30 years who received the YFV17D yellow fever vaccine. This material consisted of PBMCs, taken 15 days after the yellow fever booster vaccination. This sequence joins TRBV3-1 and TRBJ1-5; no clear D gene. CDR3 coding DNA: TGTGCCAGCAGCCAAGGAACCCAGCCCCAGCATTTT. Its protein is CASSQGTQPQHF.